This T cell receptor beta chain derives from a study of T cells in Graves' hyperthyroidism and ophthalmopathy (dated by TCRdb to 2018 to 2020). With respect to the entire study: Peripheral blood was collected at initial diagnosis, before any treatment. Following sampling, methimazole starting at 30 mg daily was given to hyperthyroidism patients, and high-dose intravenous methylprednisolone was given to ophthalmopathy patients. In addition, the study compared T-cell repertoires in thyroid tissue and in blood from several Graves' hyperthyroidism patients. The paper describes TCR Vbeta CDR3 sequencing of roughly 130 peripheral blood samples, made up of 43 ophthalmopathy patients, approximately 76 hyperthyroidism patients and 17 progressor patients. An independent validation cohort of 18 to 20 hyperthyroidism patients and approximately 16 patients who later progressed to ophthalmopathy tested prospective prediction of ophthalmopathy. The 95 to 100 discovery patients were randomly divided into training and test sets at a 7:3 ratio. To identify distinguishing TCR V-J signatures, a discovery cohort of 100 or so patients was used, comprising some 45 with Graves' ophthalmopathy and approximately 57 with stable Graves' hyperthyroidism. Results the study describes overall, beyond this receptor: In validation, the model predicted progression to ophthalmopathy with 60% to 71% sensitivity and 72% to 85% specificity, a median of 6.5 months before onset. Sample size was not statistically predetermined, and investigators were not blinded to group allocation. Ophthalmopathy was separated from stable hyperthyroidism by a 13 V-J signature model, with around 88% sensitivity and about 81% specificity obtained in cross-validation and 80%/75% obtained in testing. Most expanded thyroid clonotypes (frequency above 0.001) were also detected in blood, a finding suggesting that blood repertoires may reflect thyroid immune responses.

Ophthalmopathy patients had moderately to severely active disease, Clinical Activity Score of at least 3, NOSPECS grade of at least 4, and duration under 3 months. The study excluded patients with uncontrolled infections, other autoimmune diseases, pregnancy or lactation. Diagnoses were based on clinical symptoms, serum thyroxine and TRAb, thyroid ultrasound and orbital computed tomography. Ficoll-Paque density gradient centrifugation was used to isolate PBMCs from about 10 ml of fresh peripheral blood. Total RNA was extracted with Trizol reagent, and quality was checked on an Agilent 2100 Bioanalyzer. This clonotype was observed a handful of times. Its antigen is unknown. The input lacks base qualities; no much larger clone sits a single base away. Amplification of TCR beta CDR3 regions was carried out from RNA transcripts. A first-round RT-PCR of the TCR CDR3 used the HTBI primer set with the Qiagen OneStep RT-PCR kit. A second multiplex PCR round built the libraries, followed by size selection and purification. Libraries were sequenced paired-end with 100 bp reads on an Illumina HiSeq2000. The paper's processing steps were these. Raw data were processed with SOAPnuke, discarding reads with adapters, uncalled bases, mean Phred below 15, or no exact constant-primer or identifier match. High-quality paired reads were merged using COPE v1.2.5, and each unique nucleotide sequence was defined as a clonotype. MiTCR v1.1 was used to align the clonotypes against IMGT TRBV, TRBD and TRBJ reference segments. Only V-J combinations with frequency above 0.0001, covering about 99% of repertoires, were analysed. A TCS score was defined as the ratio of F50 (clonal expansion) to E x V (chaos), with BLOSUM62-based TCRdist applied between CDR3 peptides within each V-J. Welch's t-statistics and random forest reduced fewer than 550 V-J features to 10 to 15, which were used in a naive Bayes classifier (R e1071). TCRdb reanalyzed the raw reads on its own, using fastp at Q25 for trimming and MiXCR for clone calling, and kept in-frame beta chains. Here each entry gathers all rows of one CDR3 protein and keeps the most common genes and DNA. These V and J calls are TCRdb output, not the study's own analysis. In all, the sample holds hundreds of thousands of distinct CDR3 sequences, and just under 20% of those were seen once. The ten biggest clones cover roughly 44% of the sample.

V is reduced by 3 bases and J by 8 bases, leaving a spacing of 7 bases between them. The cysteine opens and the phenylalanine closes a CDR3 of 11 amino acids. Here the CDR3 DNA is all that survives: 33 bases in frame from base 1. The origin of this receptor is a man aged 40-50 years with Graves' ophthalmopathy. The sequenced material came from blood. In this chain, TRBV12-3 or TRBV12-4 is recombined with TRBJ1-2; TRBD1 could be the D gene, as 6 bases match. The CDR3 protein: CASSFGGGYTF. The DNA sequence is TGTGCCAGCAGTTTTGGGGGCGGCTACACCTTC.